A single sample gave rise to the 29 T cell receptor beta chains below, sequenced in a study of CD8 T cells in Susac syndrome. When the RNA was reverse transcribed, random hexamers were used with an input of roughly 0.45 to 1 ug. TCRdb re-called the immunoSEQ multiplex PCR reads through MiXCR, storing one row per CDR3 protein. Seen here are some 48,000 distinct CDR3 sequences, nearly 95% observed once, and the top ten hold 0.41%. Specimen: CD8+ T cells from PBMCs. The receptor set was obtained from a human donor in good health.

V gene TRBV29-1 combines with J gene TRBJ1-2; TRBD1 matches 11 bases. V was clipped by 7 bases and J by 3 bases; unmatched bases: 10. The CDR3 loop spans 15 amino acids. The germline gives CDR1 SQVTM, CDR2 ANQGSEA. Written as DNA, the CDR3 is TGCAGCGGCCTCCAGGACAGGGGGCTAGACTATGGCTACACCTTC. It yields the protein CSGLQDRGLDYGYTF. Full variable domain (outside the CDR3, taken from reference TRBV29-1 and TRBJ1-2): SAVISQKPSRDICQRGTSLTIQCQVDSQVTMMFWYRQQPGQSLTLIATANQGSEATYESGFVIDKFPISRPNLTFSTLTVSNMSPEDSSIYLCSGLQDRGLDYGYTFGSGTRLTVV.

The CDR3, as DNA: TGTGCCAGCAGCTTGGGCCCTCTGGCACCCGAGCAGTACTTC. It translates to CASSLGPLAPEQYF. The gene calls are TRBV5-4 and TRBJ2-7; D is ambiguous. The germline V gene has CDR1 SGHNT and CDR2 YYREEE (reference sequence). This CDR3 contains 14 residues. The V and J ends lost 0 bases and 6 bases respectively, with 13 bases between them.

This chain joins TRBV29-1 and TRBJ1-2, with D unclear. V shed 2 bases and J shed 4 bases, with 5 bases lying between them. Germline V gene sequence: CDR1 SQVTM, CDR2 ANQGSEA. There are 11 residues in the CDR3. The CDR3: CSVEYSYGYTF. CDR3 nucleotides: TGCAGCGTTGAATACAGCTATGGCTACACCTTC.

This rearrangement joins TRBV27 to TRBJ2-7; 8 nucleotides match TRBD2. V was clipped by 2 bases and J by 2 bases; unmatched bases: 8. Germline V gives CDR1 MNHEY, CDR2 SMNVEV (reference sequence). The CDR3 contains 16 residues. CDR3 nucleotides: TGTGCCAGCAGTTTACTCTCTTCGGGGGGGCCCTACGAGCAGTACTTC. Its protein is CASSLLSSGGPYEQYF.

The chain recombines TRBV4-1 with TRBJ2-7, with D perhaps TRBD2 (5 bases). V lost 1 base and J 4 bases, leaving 17 bases between the germline ends. The CDR3 has 16 residues. In germline, CDR1 is MGHRA, CDR2 YSYEKL. The chain's CDR3 is CASSQARVARYYEQYF. The CDR3 DNA follows: TGCGCCAGCAGCCAAGCGAGGGTTGCTAGGTATTACGAGCAGTACTTC.

The chain combines TRBV7-9 with TRBJ1-2; D ambiguous. The CDR3 length is 13 residues. CDR1 is SEHNR, CDR2 FQNEAQ, per germline (reference sequence). V lost 5 bases to trimming and J lost 3 bases, with 10 bases between them. The CDR3 loop reads CASSTPLDYGYTF. In DNA, the CDR3 is TGTGCCAGCAGCACCCCGCTTGACTATGGCTACACCTTC.

This chain connects TRBV12-3 or TRBV12-4 to TRBJ2-3; D is ambiguous. Trimming pared 6 bases from V and 0 bases from J, leaving 7 bases between. The length of the CDR3 is 13 residues. The DNA for the CDR3 is TGTGCCAGCAGCCTGACTAGCACAGATACGCAGTATTTT. Amino acid sequence: CASSLTSTDTQYF.

This sequence joins TRBV3-1 and TRBJ2-7, with D unclear. Trimming shortened V by 4 bases and J by 0 bases, and 10 bases separated the two germline ends. CDR3 length: 14 residues. Per the germline V gene, CDR1 is LGHDT and CDR2 is YNNKEL (reference sequence). The DNA of the CDR3 is TGTGCCAGCAGCCCAGCGACCAGCTCCTACGAGCAGTACTTC. This translates into CASSPATSSYEQYF.

The chain carries TRBV28 and TRBJ2-2; TRBD1 is a possible D gene (5 bases). The V and J ends lost 2 bases and 7 bases respectively, with 14 bases between them. The germline gives CDR1 MDHEN, CDR2 SYDVKM. CDR3 length equals 15 residues. The CDR3 sequence is CASSLPPRGGGELFF. The CDR3, as DNA: TGTGCCAGCAGTTTACCACCAAGGGGCGGCGGGGAGCTGTTTTTT.

The rearrangement links TRBV5-1 to TRBJ2-7; D ambiguous. The CDR3 totals 14 residues. The germline gives CDR1 SGHRS, CDR2 YFSETQ. Trimming left V 5 bases short and J 1 base short, with 13 bases between. The CDR3 bases are TGCGCCAGCAGGAAGCCGGAAAATTCCTACGAGCAGTACTTC. Protein sequence: CASRKPENSYEQYF.

This sequence joins TRBV3-1 and TRBJ2-1; 7 bases align to TRBD2. Germline V CDR1 and CDR2: LGHDT, YNNKEL (reference sequence). CDR3 size: 14 residues. Losses at the gene ends were 0 bases for V and 7 bases for J; bases not matched to a gene: 3. The CDR3 spells CASSQELASNEQFF. CDR3 coding DNA: TGTGCCAGCAGCCAAGAACTAGCGTCAAATGAGCAGTTCTTC.

J is TRBJ2-1 and V is TRBV29-1; 12 nucleotides match TRBD2. The V and J ends lost 6 bases and 2 bases, in that order; junction bases with no gene match: 14. From germline, CDR1 is SQVTM and CDR2 ANQGSEA. The CDR3 runs to 18 residues. CDR3 in amino acids: CSVHGLAGSTSAYNEQFF. The CDR3 DNA sequence: TGCAGCGTCCATGGACTAGCGGGGTCTACAAGCGCCTACAATGAGCAGTTCTTC.

J is TRBJ2-2 and V is TRBV7-9; no firm D call. CDR3 length: 11 residues. The germline V gene encodes CDR1 SEHNR and CDR2 FQNEAQ (reference sequence). V was cut by 6 bases and J by 8 bases, with 7 bases left in between. In DNA form, the CDR3 reads TGTGCCAGCAGTTTTCGAGGGGAGCTGTTTTTT. Amino acid sequence: CASSFRGELFF.

This chain joins TRBV24-1 and TRBJ2-3, with 13 bases that match TRBD2. This CDR3 contains 17 residues. Germline V CDR1 and CDR2: KGHDR, SFDVKD. V lost 4 bases and J lost 0; bases outside the gene matches: 3. This CDR3 is CATSDPGLAGSTDTQYF. CDR3 in DNA: TGTGCCACCAGTGACCCGGGACTAGCGGGAAGCACAGATACGCAGTATTTT.

This clonotype has only one observation. The V and J genes are TRBV30 and TRBJ1-2; D is perhaps TRBD1 (6 bases). Deletions cut 0 bases from V and 0 bases from J, with 8 bases between. Germline CDR1 reads GTSNPN; CDR2 reads SVGIG (reference sequence). The CDR3 has 14 amino acids. The CDR3 region is CAWSVSGANYGYTF. The CDR3 nucleotides read TGTGCCTGGAGTGTATCAGGGGCTAACTATGGCTACACCTTC.

This clonotype has only a few counts. The chain is built from TRBV7-9 and TRBJ1-1; 10 nucleotides match TRBD1. This CDR3 spans 15 amino acids. V lost 5 bases to trimming and J lost 0 bases; unmatched junction nucleotides: 3. Germline V gene lookup returns CDR1 SEHNR and CDR2 FQNEAQ (reference sequence). CDR3 sequence reads: CASSGGQGVNTEAFF. In DNA, the CDR3 is TGTGCCAGCAGCGGAGGACAGGGGGTGAACACTGAAGCTTTCTTT.

The chain has TRBV29-1 and TRBJ2-7, with D unresolved. Germline V gives CDR1 SQVTM, CDR2 ANQGSEA. V was shortened by 4 bases and J by 1 base, with 17 bases between the two germline ends. The CDR3 totals 15 residues. Here the CDR3 DNA reads TGCAGCGTTGTGGGGTTGGGGTTGAGGTCCTACGAGCAGTACTTC. Translation gives CSVVGLGLRSYEQYF.

The chain combines TRBV14 with TRBJ2-1, with 9 bases lining up with TRBD2. The CDR3 runs to 17 residues. Looked up from germline, CDR1 is SGHDN and CDR2 is FVKESK. V was clipped by 0 bases and J by 6 bases; unmatched bases: 9. The CDR3 is CASSQDQFGLAINEQFF. The CDR3 DNA reads as TGTGCCAGCAGCCAAGATCAGTTTGGACTAGCGATCAATGAGCAGTTCTTC.

V gene TRBV27 combines with J gene TRBJ2-1; D is possibly TRBD1 (6 bases). This CDR3 spans 15 amino acids. The V gene lost 1 base and the J gene lost 6 bases, with 13 bases spanning the gap. Germline V CDR1 and CDR2: MNHEY, SMNVEV (reference sequence). The CDR3 region is CASSLYQGFGNEQFF. The CDR3 coding sequence is TGTGCCAGCAGTTTATATCAGGGGTTCGGCAATGAGCAGTTCTTC.

V gene TRBV27 combines with J gene TRBJ2-7, with TRBD1 matching over 7 bases. The ends lost 6 bases at V and 3 bases at J; junction bases unmatched: 8. CDR1 is MNHEY and CDR2 is SMNVEV in the germline V gene (reference sequence). This CDR3 region has 14 residues. The DNA for the CDR3 is TGTGCCAGCAGGAACAGGGGCGAGGGCTACGAGCAGTACTTC. Its protein is CASRNRGEGYEQYF.

The chain links TRBV5-4 to TRBJ2-1, with D possibly TRBD2 on 5 matching bases. Germline V gene data show CDR1 as SGHNT and CDR2 as YYREEE (reference sequence). This CDR3 has 14 residues. The V end was cut by 6 bases, the J end by 7 bases, with 17 bases between. The CDR3 loop is CASTVEGEGNEQFF. CDR3 DNA: TGTGCCAGCACCGTCGAGGGAGAGGGTAATGAGCAGTTCTTC. The full variable domain, with the rest looked up from reference TRBV5-4 and TRBJ2-1, is ETGVTQSPTHLIKTRGQQVTLRCSSQSGHNTVSWYQQALGQGPQFIFQYYREEENGRGNFPPRFSGLQFPNYSSELNVNALELDDSALYLCASTVEGEGNEQFFGPGTRLTVL.

The chain is built from TRBV7-9 and TRBJ1-1; D uncertain. Per the germline V gene, CDR1 is SEHNR and CDR2 is FQNEAQ (reference sequence). With 4 bases removed from V and 0 bases from J, the gap between germline ends came to 6 bases. The CDR3 has 13 residues. The CDR3 reads CASSSPMNTEAFF. CDR3 DNA: TGTGCCAGCAGCTCCCCAATGAACACTGAAGCTTTCTTT.

The chain uses TRBV14 and TRBJ1-1; a weak D match, TRBD1 (5 bases). The CDR3 totals 13 residues. Trimming pared 5 bases from V and 3 bases from J, leaving 10 bases between. CDR1 and CDR2 (germline): SGHDN, FVKESK. The CDR3 nucleotides read TGTGCCAGCAGCGTATCAGGGTACACTGAAGCTTTCTTT. It encodes CASSVSGYTEAFF.

The V gene is TRBV29-1, the J gene TRBJ2-7; tentatively, D is TRBD2 (5 bases). Between the trimmed V and J ends, which lost 7 bases and 6 bases, there was a span of 19 bases. CDR3 size: 13 residues. Germline CDR1 is SQVTM and CDR2 is ANQGSEA. The CDR3 DNA sequence: TGCAGCGCCCAGCTCTGGCTAGCTAGCGAGCAGTACTTC. This translates into CSAQLWLASEQYF.

The J gene is TRBJ2-7, the V gene TRBV9; TRBD2 agrees at 9 bases. The CDR3 extends over 16 amino acids. Germline V gives CDR1 SGDLS, CDR2 YYNGEE. The J segment lost 5 bases and the V segment lost 0 bases, leaving 9 bases of the junction unmatched. Written as DNA, the CDR3 is TGTGCCAGCAGCGTAGGATTTGGGACTAGCTTGGACGAGCAGTACTTC. Protein product: CASSVGFGTSLDEQYF.

The rearrangement uses TRBV14 and TRBJ2-1, with 10 bases that match TRBD2. Germline trimming cut 1 base from V and 0 bases from J; bases unmatched to any gene: 6. Germline V lookup: CDR1 SGHDN, CDR2 FVKESK. This CDR3 comprises 18 residues. CDR3 region: CASSQGTSGTSSYNEQFF. As DNA, the CDR3 is TGTGCCAGCAGCCAAGGGACTAGCGGAACGAGCTCCTACAATGAGCAGTTCTTC.

The rearrangement joins TRBV7-9 to TRBJ1-1, with D unclear. The CDR3 spans 12 residues. CDR1 is SEHNR, CDR2 FQNEAQ, per germline (reference sequence). Trimming took off 6 bases at V and 7 bases at J, with 12 bases between the two ends. The CDR3 reads CASSLGGIEAFF. CDR3 bases: TGTGCCAGCAGTCTCGGCGGGATTGAAGCTTTCTTT.

The J gene is TRBJ2-1, the V gene TRBV29-1, with D hard to call. This CDR3 spans 12 amino acids. The ends were cut back, 7 bases at V and 4 bases at J, with 11 bases in the middle. CDR1 SQVTM and CDR2 ANQGSEA come from the germline V gene. CDR3 coding DNA: TGCAGCGCCCGAACTGGTTACAATGAGCAGTTCTTC. This gives the protein CSARTGYNEQFF.

The gene calls are TRBV27 and TRBJ2-3; the D is unclear. This CDR3 is built from 13 residues. The germline CDR1 and CDR2 sequences are MNHEY and SMNVEV (reference sequence). V was cut by 6 bases and J by 2 bases, with 9 bases left in between. The CDR3 is CASREATTDTQYF. In DNA form, the CDR3 reads TGTGCCAGCAGAGAGGCTACCACAGATACGCAGTATTTT.